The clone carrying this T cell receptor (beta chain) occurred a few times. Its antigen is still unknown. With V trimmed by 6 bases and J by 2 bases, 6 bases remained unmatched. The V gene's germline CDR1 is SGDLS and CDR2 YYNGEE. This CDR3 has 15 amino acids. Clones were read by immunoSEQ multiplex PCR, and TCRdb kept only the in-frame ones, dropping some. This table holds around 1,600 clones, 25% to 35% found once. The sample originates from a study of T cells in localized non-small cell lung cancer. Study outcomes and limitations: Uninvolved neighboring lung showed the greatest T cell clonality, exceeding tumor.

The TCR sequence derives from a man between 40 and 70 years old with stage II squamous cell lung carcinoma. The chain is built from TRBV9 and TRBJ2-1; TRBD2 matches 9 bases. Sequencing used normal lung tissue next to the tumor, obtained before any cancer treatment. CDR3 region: CASTEAGGAYNEQFF. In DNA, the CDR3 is TGTGCCAGCACCGAAGCGGGAGGAGCCTACAATGAGCAGTTCTTC.